The 19 T cell receptor beta chains listed next were all sequenced from one sample in a study of blood T cells in healthy people across ages. A second roughly 7 to 12 cycle PCR used barcoded and J-beta primers. TCRdb re-called the 5' RACE reads through MiXCR, storing one row per CDR3 protein. This table holds hundreds of thousands of distinct CDR3 sequences, roughly three fifths found once. The sequenced material came from blood. The receptors originated from a man aged 55 to 70 in good health.

V usage is TRBV6-6 and J usage is TRBJ2-7; D remains unclear. Between the trimmed V and J ends, which lost 4 bases and 7 bases, there was a span of 11 bases. Germline values: CDR1 MNHNY, CDR2 SVGAGI (reference sequence). This CDR3 has 12 amino acids. The CDR3 sequence is CASSSQQWEQYF. CDR3 DNA: TGTGCCAGCAGTTCCCAACAGTGGGAGCAGTACTTC.

As to this clonotype: The junction and the germline gene differ at one end; a read error may be behind it. The chain carries TRBV20-1 and TRBJ2-1, with 11 bases aligning to TRBD2. This CDR3 has 15 amino acids. CDR1 and CDR2 (germline): DFQATT, SNEGSKA (reference sequence). The CDR3 nucleotides read TGCAGTGCTAGAGAAATTAGCGGGGGGGCCGGAGAGCGGTTCTTC. It translates to CSAREISGGAGERFF.

This clonotype came up a few times. V and J are TRBV29-1 and TRBJ2-5, with TRBD1 matching over 11 bases. CDR1 SQVTM and CDR2 ANQGSEA come from the germline V gene. V shed 4 bases and J 6 bases; nucleotides not matched to a gene: 7. This CDR3 region has 14 residues. In DNA, the CDR3 is TGCAGCGTTGGACGGACAGGGGGCGGGAAGACCCAGTACTTC. Amino acid sequence: CSVGRTGGGKTQYF.

The gene calls are TRBV28 and TRBJ2-6, with no clear D. Germline values: CDR1 MDHEN, CDR2 SYDVKM. Trimming removed 10 bases at V and 0 bases at J, with 16 bases between. This CDR3 spans 16 amino acids. CDR3 amino acids: CANTSPRTSGANVLTF. CDR3 in DNA: TGTGCCAACACCAGCCCCCGTACCTCTGGGGCCAACGTCCTGACTTTC. Drawing the rest from reference TRBV28 and TRBJ2-6, the complete variable domain is DVKVTQSSRYLVKRTGEKVFLECVQDMDHENMFWYRQDPGLGLRLIYFSYDVKMKEKGDIPEGYSVSREKKERFSLILESASTNQTSMYLCANTSPRTSGANVLTFGAGSRLTVL.

This clonotype was detected once. This rearrangement joins TRBV29-1 to TRBJ2-7, with a possible D match to TRBD2 (6 bases). The CDR3 sequence is 14 residues long. CDR1 is SQVTM, CDR2 ANQGSEA, per germline. The V gene lost 7 bases and the J gene lost 0 bases, with 16 bases spanning the gap. CDR3 DNA: TGCAGCGCGCAACTAGCTACATACTCCTACGAGCAGTACTTC. Amino acids: CSAQLATYSYEQYF.

V usage is TRBV5-6 and J usage is TRBJ1-6; maybe TRBD1 (5 bases). V lost 4 bases and J lost 6, with 14 bases in between. The CDR3 consists of 15 residues. The germline V gene has CDR1 SGHDT and CDR2 YYEEEE. CDR3 nucleotide sequence: TGTGCCAGCAGCGAGACGGGACGGACTAATTCACCCCTCCACTTT. Its protein product is CASSETGRTNSPLHF. Looking up the rest from reference TRBV5-6 and TRBJ1-6 gives the full variable domain: DAGVTQSPTHLIKTRGQQVTLRCSPKSGHDTVSWYQQALGQGPQFIFQYYEEEERQRGNFPDRFSGHQFPNYSSELNVNALLLGDSALYLCASSETGRTNSPLHFGNGTRLTVT.

The chain uses TRBV4-1 and TRBJ2-7; 7 bases agree with TRBD2. The germline V gene has CDR1 MGHRA and CDR2 YSYEKL. This CDR3 comprises 16 residues. Trimming took 4 bases from V and 3 from J; bases not matched to a gene: 12. CDR3 nucleotides: TGCGCCAGCAGCCCTAGAGGGACTAACTCGGGCTACGAGCAGTACTTC. It is translated as CASSPRGTNSGYEQYF.

The rearrangement joins TRBV4-1 to TRBJ2-7, with 8 positions matching TRBD1. This CDR3 has 16 amino acids. The germline V gene encodes CDR1 MGHRA and CDR2 YSYEKL. V dropped 1 base and J dropped 2; count of bases not matched to a gene: 7. The CDR3 spells CASSQVRTGFTYEQYF. CDR3 nucleotides: TGCGCCAGCAGCCAAGTCAGGACAGGGTTTACCTACGAGCAGTACTTC.

The gene calls are TRBV7-2 and TRBJ2-5, with 12 nucleotides matching TRBD2. The CDR3 is 16 amino acids. Germline CDR1 reads SGHTA; CDR2 reads FQGNSA. V lost 5 bases to trimming and J lost 3 bases; unmatched junction nucleotides: 7. The CDR3 sequence is CASSKQASGREETQYF. The CDR3 bases are TGTGCCAGCAGCAAGCAAGCTAGCGGGAGGGAAGAGACCCAGTACTTC.

This chain links TRBV7-9 with TRBJ1-1; D might be TRBD1 (5 bases). This CDR3 comprises 12 residues. Germline V gene sequence: CDR1 SEHNR, CDR2 FQNEAQ (reference sequence). V lost 3 bases, J lost 4 bases, and 6 bases lay in between. The CDR3 loop is CASSFGATEAFF. CDR3 nucleotides: TGTGCCAGCAGCTTCGGGGCCACTGAAGCTTTCTTT.

V usage is TRBV2 and J usage is TRBJ2-4; 8 bases match TRBD1. This CDR3 contains 14 residues. Germline V gives CDR1 SNHLY, CDR2 FYNNEI. J lost 8 bases, V lost 3 bases, and 6 bases had no gene match. The CDR3 protein is CASSDQGAGDIQYF. For the CDR3, the DNA is TGTGCCAGCAGTGATCAGGGGGCGGGCGACATTCAGTACTTC.

J is TRBJ1-2 and V is TRBV7-9; D remains unclear. From germline, CDR1 is SEHNR and CDR2 FQNEAQ (reference sequence). Deletions cut 8 bases from V and 5 bases from J, with 18 bases between. The CDR3 is 14 residues long. Here the CDR3 DNA reads TGTGCCAGCGCCTTCGAGCCCCGGATGTATGGCTACACCTTC. Translated: CASAFEPRMYGYTF.

CDR3 coding DNA: TGCGCCAGCAGGGTAGAGATTTTGACTCCCTCGAGCGAGTACTTC. Translation gives CASRVEILTPSSEYF. The chain employs TRBV5-1 and TRBJ2-5; no definite D call. Germline V gives CDR1 SGHRS, CDR2 YFSETQ. The length of the CDR3 is 15 residues. The V gene lost 5 bases and the J gene lost 12 bases, with 26 bases spanning the gap. Supplemented by reference TRBV5-1 and TRBJ2-5, the full variable domain reads KAGVTQTPRYLIKTRGQQVTLSCSPISGHRSVSWYQQTPGQGLQFLFEYFSETQRNKGNFPGRFSGRQFSNSRSEMNVSTLELGDSALYLCASRVEILTPSSEYFGPGTRLLVL.

The chain has TRBV29-1 and TRBJ1-1; 9 bases align to TRBD1. Trimming at V came to 4 bases and at J to 1 base, leaving 1 base not matched to a gene. The germline gives CDR1 SQVTM, CDR2 ANQGSEA. This CDR3 has 13 residues. Here the CDR3 reads CSVVDRGNTEAFF. For the CDR3, the DNA is TGCAGCGTTGTGGACAGGGGGAACACTGAAGCTTTCTTT.

This chain uses TRBV27 with TRBJ1-2; D perhaps matches TRBD1 (5 bases). Germline V gene sequence: CDR1 MNHEY, CDR2 SMNVEV (reference sequence). V was pared by 8 bases and J by 4 bases, with 14 bases between. The CDR3 extends over 13 amino acids. The CDR3 DNA follows: TGTGCCAGCGCTGCGCCGCAGGGCTATGGCTACACCTTC. Translation: CASAAPQGYGYTF.

The rearrangement links TRBV4-2 to TRBJ1-4; 7 bases align to TRBD1. Germline V gene lookup returns CDR1 LGHNA and CDR2 YNFKEQ. The CDR3 is 16 residues long. Trimming took 1 base from V and 2 from J; bases not matched to a gene: 4. The CDR3 sequence: CASSQGQGSTNEKLFF. The CDR3 DNA is TGTGCCAGCAGCCAAGGACAGGGAAGCACTAATGAAAAACTGTTTTTT.

The V and J genes are TRBV5-1 and TRBJ2-7; D is undetermined. CDR3 length equals 15 residues. Germline CDR1 and CDR2: SGHRS and YFSETQ. The V end was cut by 6 bases, the J end by 0 bases, with 16 bases between. In nucleotides, the CDR3 is TGCGCCAGCACCTTAGGAAACGTCCACTCCTACGAGCAGTACTTC. Its translation: CASTLGNVHSYEQYF.

The rearrangement links TRBV5-1 to TRBJ2-2; 8 bases match TRBD1. After removal of 8 bases from V and 1 base from J, the junction contained 7 bases not matched to a gene. Germline values: CDR1 SGHRS, CDR2 YFSETQ. The CDR3 is 15 amino acids. The CDR3: CASSTGTGNTGELFF. The CDR3 region has the DNA TGCGCCAGTTCCACCGGGACAGGGAACACCGGGGAGCTGTTTTTT.

The CDR3 spells CASNEGIYYGYTF. The CDR3 DNA reads TGTGCCAGCAATGAGGGCATCTACTATGGCTACACCTTC. This sequence joins TRBV6-1 and TRBJ1-2; D gene uncertain. V dropped 7 bases and J dropped 3 bases, with 12 bases sitting between them. Germline assignment: CDR1 MNHNS and CDR2 SASEGT. The CDR3 spans 13 residues.